This TCR beta chain was recovered during a study of response to subunit inactivated influenza vaccine. Via MiXCR, TCRdb re-called the RT-PCR reads, giving one row per CDR3 protein. Seen here are just under 250,000 distinct CDR3 sequences, 12% observed once, and the top ten hold under 10%. This clonotype was detected only a few times. Its antigen is not known. Trimming pared 0 bases from V and 2 bases from J, leaving 10 bases between. This CDR3 comprises 14 residues. The germline V gene encodes CDR1 DFQATT and CDR2 SNEGSKA (reference sequence). Study conclusions and caveats: The authors proposed limited new T cell recruitment per seasonal influenza vaccination.

The clonotype originates from a man aged 45-65 years who received an inactivated influenza vaccine. The source material was non-naive T cells sorted from PBMCs, sampled 14 to 15 days before vaccination. The chain joins TRBV20-1 to TRBJ2-5; D is perhaps TRBD1 (6 bases). The CDR3, as DNA: TGCAGTGCTAGAGATGTGGACAGACAAGAGACCCAGTACTTC. Its translation is CSARDVDRQETQYF.